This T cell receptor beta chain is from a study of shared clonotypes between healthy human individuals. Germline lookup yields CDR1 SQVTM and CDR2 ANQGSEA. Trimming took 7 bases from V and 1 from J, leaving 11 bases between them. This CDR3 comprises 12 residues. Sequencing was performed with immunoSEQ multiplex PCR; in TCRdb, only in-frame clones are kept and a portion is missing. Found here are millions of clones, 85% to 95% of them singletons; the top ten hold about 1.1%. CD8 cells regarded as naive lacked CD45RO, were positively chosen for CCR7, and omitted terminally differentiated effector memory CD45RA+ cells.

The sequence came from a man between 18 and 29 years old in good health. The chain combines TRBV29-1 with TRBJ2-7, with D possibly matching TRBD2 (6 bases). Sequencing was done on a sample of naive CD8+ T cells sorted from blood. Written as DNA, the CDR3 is TGCAGCGGCTGGGGGGAGTCCTACGAGCAGTACTTC. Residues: CSGWGESYEQYF.